The TCR beta chain described here comes from a study of T cells expressing NK-cell markers. The CDR3 loop spans 15 amino acids. Germline values: CDR1 SGDLS, CDR2 YYNGEE. With respect to this clonotype: What it recognizes is unknown.

Study-wide findings and caveats: Among CD8+ T cells from about six donors, dominant NKG2C+ clonotypes accounted for roughly 1.0-7.0%. Unclear, still, was the HCMV specificity of the expanded NKG2C+ T cell clones.

A 5'RACE template switching approach incorporating UMIs was used to make TCR beta cDNA. TCRdb processed the 5' RACE reads again and assigns one entry to each CDR3 protein, with no DNA. The specimen's table records about 160,000 distinct CDR3 sequences. Source material: blood T cells: a sorted CD56 or NKG2C T cell subset, CD4+ or CD8+ T cells, or bulk PBMC T cells (not recorded which). This receptor was taken from a woman aged 18 to 75 in good health. The chain has TRBV9 and TRBJ1-1; TCRdb's assignment of TRBD1 cannot be checked, as there is no DNA. This CDR3 is CASSVDGRGGTEAFF.